The 29 T cell receptor beta chains presented below share a single source sample, sequenced in a study of regulatory T cells in long-lasting Graves disease. The authors built TCR beta libraries using iRepertoire HTBI primers and Arm-PCR of CDR3 regions. TCRdb analysed the multiplex PCR reads with MiXCR anew, one entry per CDR3 protein. Seen here are around 480,000 distinct CDR3 sequences, about 16% observed once, and the top ten hold 12%. Stated time point: newly diagnosed GD, antithyroid drugs for less than 3 months. After RNA was extracted from PBMCs, the TCR library was made from it. These same records also appear under a second study, on T cells in Graves' hyperthyroidism and ophthalmopathy.

The sequencing used peripheral blood mononuclear cells (PBMCs), collected at new diagnosis, from a patient treated with antithyroid drugs. The source of these receptors is a man aged 40-49 years with Graves disease.

This clonotype was picked up a small number of times. The chain recombines TRBV12-3 or TRBV12-4 with TRBJ2-3; D might be TRBD1 or TRBD2, each matching 6 bases. The end of the DNA is better explained by TRBJ2-5, so the J call may be wrong. The CDR3 runs to 14 residues. CDR3 coding DNA: TGTGCCAGCAAAATGAGGGGGGAGTGGGAGACCCAGTACTTC. Amino acid sequence: CASKMRGEWETQYF.

This clonotype was seen a handful of times. The CDR3 bases are TGTGCCAGCAGCCAGGCCCTAGCGGGATCCTACAATGAGCAGTTCTTC. Its protein is CASSQALAGSYNEQFF. The chain combines TRBV3-1 with TRBJ2-1, with TRBD2 matching over 9 bases. J gave up 1 base and V 3 bases, and 4 bases lay outside the gene matches. Germline loops: CDR1 LGHDT, CDR2 YNNKEL (reference sequence). CDR3 length: 16 residues.

This clonotype was observed many times. The chain couples TRBV5-4 to TRBJ2-1; no firm D call. Per the germline V gene, CDR1 is SGHNT and CDR2 is YYREEE (reference sequence). Trimming pared 0 bases from V and 10 bases from J, leaving 11 bases between. The length of the CDR3 is 13 residues. DNA for the CDR3: TGTGCCAGCAGCTTGGAGTCCTACCGGGAGCAGTTCTTC. Its translation is CASSLESYREQFF.

This clonotype was detected many times. This chain joins TRBV6-2 or TRBV6-3 and TRBJ2-1, with a possible D match to TRBD1 (6 bases). Germline assignment: CDR1 MNHEY and CDR2 SVGEGT. The CDR3 contains 14 residues. The V end lost 2 bases, the J end lost 6 bases, and 11 bases lay between the germline ends. CDR3 amino acids: CASSYGQPGNEQFF. The CDR3 bases are TGTGCCAGCAGTTACGGACAGCCTGGCAATGAGCAGTTCTTC.

This clonotype has a count of ten or more. The genes are TRBV30 and TRBJ2-3; TRBD2 aligns across 8 bases. V shed 4 bases and J 2 bases; nucleotides not matched to a gene: 5. The V gene's germline CDR1 is GTSNPN and CDR2 SVGIG (reference sequence). The CDR3 runs to 14 residues. The CDR3: CAWKLAEYTDTQYF. The CDR3 nucleotides are TGTGCCTGGAAACTAGCGGAATACACAGATACGCAGTATTTT.

This clonotype occurred many times. The gene calls are TRBV28 and TRBJ2-7, with D uncertain. The CDR3 extends over 12 amino acids. The V end lost 3 bases, the J end lost 4 bases, and 7 bases lay between the germline ends. The germline gives CDR1 MDHEN, CDR2 SYDVKM. The DNA for the CDR3 is TGTGCCAGCAGTTTGTCCTATTACGAGCAGTACTTC. It codes for CASSLSYYEQYF.

The CDR3 DNA reads TGTGCCACCAAAACCCGAATACAGGGTTCTCGTGAGACCCAGTACTTC. Translated: CATKTRIQGSRETQYF. The rearrangement joins TRBV2 to TRBJ2-5; D is perhaps TRBD1 (6 bases). V lost 10 bases, J lost 5 bases, and 26 bases lay in between. This CDR3 has 16 amino acids. Germline CDR1 SNHLY, CDR2 FYNNEI.

The table lists this clonotype with many counts. This chain uses TRBV6-2 or TRBV6-3 with TRBJ2-1; TRBD1 aligns across 7 bases. There are 19 residues in the CDR3. With V trimmed by 0 bases and J by 1 base, 12 bases remained unmatched. Germline CDR1 reads MNHEY; CDR2 reads SVGEGT. CDR3 residues: CASSYSNLRDSGSYNEQFF. The CDR3 region has the DNA TGTGCCAGCAGTTACTCGAACCTCCGGGACAGCGGATCCTACAATGAGCAGTTCTTC.

There are many counts of this clonotype. This chain links TRBV28 with TRBJ1-1; D unclear. V was pared by 7 bases and J by 1 base, with 4 bases between. This CDR3 is 11 amino acids long. The germline gives CDR1 MDHEN, CDR2 SYDVKM. The CDR3: CASKENTEAFF. DNA for the CDR3: TGTGCCAGCAAGGAGAACACTGAAGCTTTCTTT.

This clonotype was picked up many times. The V and J genes are TRBV2 and TRBJ1-4, with 7 bases identical to TRBD1. The CDR3 loop spans 11 amino acids. J gave up 10 bases and V 7 bases, and 3 bases lay outside the gene matches. Germline lookup yields CDR1 SNHLY and CDR2 FYNNEI. The CDR3 loop is CASNRDRKLFF. The DNA for the CDR3 is TGTGCCAGCAACCGGGACAGAAAACTGTTTTTT.

This clonotype was observed at least ten times. The V and J genes are TRBV3-1 and TRBJ2-1; D is undetermined. CDR1 LGHDT and CDR2 YNNKEL come from the germline V gene (reference sequence). The CDR3 extends over 12 amino acids. The germline V and J ends were trimmed by 1 base and 8 bases, with 6 bases remaining between them. The CDR3 region is CASSQVRDEQFF. Here the CDR3 DNA reads TGTGCCAGCAGCCAAGTGCGCGATGAGCAGTTCTTC.

This clonotype was seen a handful of times. The V gene is TRBV7-3, the J gene TRBJ2-3, with 10 bases that match TRBD1. The J call may be faulty, since TRBJ2-1 better matches the DNA end. The CDR3 sequence is 13 residues long. CDR1 SGHTA and CDR2 FQGTGA come from the germline V gene. DNA of the CDR3: TGTGCCAGCAGCCCCGGGACAGGGGCTGAGCAGTTCTTC. Protein sequence: CASSPGTGAEQFF.

In its sample, this clonotype was seen once. The rearrangement joins TRBV18 to TRBJ2-1, with a tentative D call TRBD2 (7 bases). The last part of the DNA fits TRBJ2-5 better; the J call may be wrong. The CDR3 extends over 15 amino acids. The germline V gene has CDR1 KGHSH and CDR2 LQKENI. The CDR3 sequence: CASSDLRGGRETQYF. CDR3 DNA sequence: TGTGCCAGCTCAGACCTGCGCGGGGGCCGAGAGACCCAGTACTTC.

This clonotype was seen ten or more times. This rearrangement joins TRBV2 to TRBJ2-7; D uncertain. Deletions cut 4 bases from V and 3 bases from J, with 10 bases between. The length of the CDR3 is 13 residues. Germline assignment: CDR1 SNHLY and CDR2 FYNNEI. Here the CDR3 DNA reads TGTGCCAGCAGTGTCACGTTTAGCTACGAGCAGTACTTC. Encoded protein: CASSVTFSYEQYF. The variable domain in full, completed from reference TRBV2 and TRBJ2-7, reads EPEVTQTPSHQVTQMGQEVILRCVPISNHLYFYWYRQILGQKVEFLVSFYNNEISEKSEIFDDQFSVERPDGSNFTLKIRSTKLEDSAMYFCASSVTFSYEQYFGPGTRLTVT.

V is TRBV9 and J is TRBJ1-1, with D possibly matching TRBD1 (5 bases). The CDR3 consists of 17 residues. The germline CDR1 and CDR2 sequences are SGDLS and YYNGEE. The V end lost 10 bases, the J end lost 1 base, and 26 bases lay between the germline ends. The CDR3 DNA is TGTGCCTTGTATCTATTCGTCGGCAGGGCAAAGAACACTGAAGCTTTCTTT. Protein: CALYLFVGRAKNTEAFF. The whole variable domain, remainder taken from reference TRBV9 and TRBJ1-1, is DSGVTQTPKHLITATGQRVTLRCSPRSGDLSVYWYQQSLDQGLQFLIQYYNGEERAKGNILERFSAQQFPDLHSELNLSSLELGDSALYFCALYLFVGRAKNTEAFFGQGTRLTVV.

This clonotype has a count of ten or more. The chain couples TRBV6-2 or TRBV6-3 to TRBJ2-5; 9 positions match TRBD2. This CDR3 contains 19 residues. The V and J ends lost 0 bases and 7 bases, in that order; junction bases with no gene match: 18. Germline V gene lookup returns CDR1 MNHEY and CDR2 SVGEGT. CDR3: CASSYSGVGLAGPPVTQYF. The CDR3 nucleotides read TGTGCCAGCAGTTACTCGGGCGTCGGGCTAGCGGGGCCCCCGGTGACCCAGTACTTC.

This clonotype has a count of ten or more. The chain has TRBV28 and TRBJ2-5; D gene ambiguous. Germline loops: CDR1 MDHEN, CDR2 SYDVKM. The CDR3 consists of 12 residues. The germline V and J ends were trimmed by 5 bases and 7 bases, with 11 bases remaining between them. CDR3 loop: CASSPQVGTQYF. CDR3 DNA sequence: TGTGCCAGCAGTCCCCAAGTGGGGACCCAGTACTTC.

This clonotype has only a few counts. The V gene is TRBV4-2, the J gene TRBJ2-6; D is possibly TRBD1 (6 bases). The CDR3 is 16 amino acids. Per germline, CDR1 LGHNA and CDR2 YNFKEQ. Trimming pared 4 bases from V and 1 base from J, leaving 11 bases between. Written as DNA, the CDR3 is TGTGCCAGCAGCCTCGGACAGAAGTCTGGGGCCAACGTCCTGACTTTC. This translates into CASSLGQKSGANVLTF.

The V call is TRBV28, the J call TRBJ1-6; possible D gene TRBD1, 6 bases. CDR1 is MDHEN and CDR2 is SYDVKM in the germline V gene. The CDR3 is made up of 16 amino acids. V shed 6 bases and J shed 1 base, with 13 bases lying between them. The CDR3 nucleotides are TGTGCCAGCAGCCGCAGGGGCTCATCCTATAATTCACCCCTCCACTTT. This gives the protein CASSRRGSSYNSPLHF.

This clonotype was seen repeatedly, ten times or more. V usage is TRBV3-1 and J usage is TRBJ2-5; D uncertain. The germline V and J ends were trimmed by 8 bases and 0 bases, with 7 bases remaining between them. Germline CDR1 LGHDT, CDR2 YNNKEL (reference sequence). The CDR3 runs 12 residues. CDR3 sequence reads: CASRRNQETQYF. DNA of the CDR3: TGTGCCAGCCGCAGAAACCAAGAGACCCAGTACTTC.

In regard to this clonotype: This may come from a read error, since a much larger clone is one base off. V gene TRBV6-1 combines with J gene TRBJ2-3, with TRBD2 matching 11 bases. This CDR3 comprises 19 residues. V lost 7 bases to trimming and J lost 0 bases; unmatched junction nucleotides: 15. The germline V gene encodes CDR1 MNHNS and CDR2 SASEGT. CDR3 sequence reads: CASNHRLAGLSLSTDTQYF. Written as DNA, the CDR3 is TGTGCCAGCAACCACCGACTAGCGGGATTGTCGTTGAGCACAGATACGCAGTATTTT.

This clonotype was counted many times. The chain combines TRBV20-1 with TRBJ1-1, with 7 positions matching TRBD1. The germline gives CDR1 DFQATT, CDR2 SNEGSKA (reference sequence). Trimming cost V 3 bases and J 1 base; bases outside gene matches: 5. The CDR3 loop spans 14 amino acids. The CDR3 spells CSASDTGANTEAFF. CDR3 nucleotide sequence: TGCAGTGCTAGCGACACAGGGGCGAACACTGAAGCTTTCTTT.

This clonotype was seen at least ten times. The CDR3 DNA sequence: TGCGCCAGCAGAGCAGGGGAGTCGGCTGAGCAGTACTTC. Residues: CASRAGESAEQYF. The genes are TRBV5-1 and TRBJ2-7; D is perhaps TRBD1 (6 bases). This CDR3 spans 13 amino acids. Germline-derived CDR1 and CDR2 are SGHRS and YFSETQ. V was clipped by 5 bases and J by 7 bases, with 16 bases between them. Full variable domain (missing parts from reference TRBV5-1 and TRBJ2-7): KAGVTQTPRYLIKTRGQQVTLSCSPISGHRSVSWYQQTPGQGLQFLFEYFSETQRNKGNFPGRFSGRQFSNSRSEMNVSTLELGDSALYLCASRAGESAEQYFGPGTRLTVT.

This clonotype was found many times. The gene calls are TRBV28 and TRBJ1-1; D ambiguous. Germline CDR1 and CDR2: MDHEN and SYDVKM. The CDR3 covers 12 residues. V was pared by 3 bases and J by 5 bases, with 7 bases between. CDR3 loop: CASSLGRTEAFF. CDR3 DNA: TGTGCCAGCAGTTTGGGGAGAACTGAAGCTTTCTTT.

This chain uses TRBV16 with TRBJ1-2; 8 bases are a match to TRBD1. The CDR3 sequence is 15 residues long. CDR1 is KGHSY and CDR2 is FQNENV in the germline V gene. V lost 2 bases and J lost 7; bases outside the gene matches: 9. Written as DNA, the CDR3 is TGTGCCAGCAGCCAAACCGGACAGGGAGGGCTTGGCTACACCTTC. It yields the protein CASSQTGQGGLGYTF.

The chain uses TRBV4-1 and TRBJ2-1; no clear D. Germline loops: CDR1 MGHRA, CDR2 YSYEKL. This CDR3 comprises 15 residues. With 1 base removed from V and 4 bases from J, the gap between germline ends came to 11 bases. The DNA for the CDR3 is TGCGCCAGCAGCCAAGGCCTGAGAAATTACAATGAGCAGTTCTTC. Residues: CASSQGLRNYNEQFF.

At least ten counts were recorded for this clonotype. The chain is built from TRBV30 and TRBJ2-2; 7 bases agree with TRBD1. In germline, CDR1 is GTSNPN, CDR2 SVGIG (reference sequence). J gave up 7 bases and V 0 bases, and 5 bases lay outside the gene matches. The CDR3 length is 14 residues. This CDR3 reads CAWSVSQGIGELFF. The CDR3 nucleotides are TGTGCCTGGAGTGTATCACAGGGGATCGGGGAGCTGTTTTTT.

The chain couples TRBV2 to TRBJ2-1; no clear D. CDR3 length: 11 residues. Per germline, CDR1 SNHLY and CDR2 FYNNEI. V was clipped by 5 bases and J by 12 bases, with 11 bases between them. CDR3 sequence (DNA): TGTGCCAGCAGTAGAGATGCGCTGCAGTTCTTC. Residues: CASSRDALQFF.

The chain combines TRBV30 with TRBJ2-1, with D unresolved. Germline V gene data show CDR1 as GTSNPN and CDR2 as SVGIG (reference sequence). Trimming shortened V by 2 bases and J by 8 bases, and 7 bases separated the two germline ends. The CDR3 spans 11 residues. For the CDR3, the DNA is TGTGCCTGGAGTCTGGCGGATGAGCAGTTCTTC. Its translation: CAWSLADEQFF.